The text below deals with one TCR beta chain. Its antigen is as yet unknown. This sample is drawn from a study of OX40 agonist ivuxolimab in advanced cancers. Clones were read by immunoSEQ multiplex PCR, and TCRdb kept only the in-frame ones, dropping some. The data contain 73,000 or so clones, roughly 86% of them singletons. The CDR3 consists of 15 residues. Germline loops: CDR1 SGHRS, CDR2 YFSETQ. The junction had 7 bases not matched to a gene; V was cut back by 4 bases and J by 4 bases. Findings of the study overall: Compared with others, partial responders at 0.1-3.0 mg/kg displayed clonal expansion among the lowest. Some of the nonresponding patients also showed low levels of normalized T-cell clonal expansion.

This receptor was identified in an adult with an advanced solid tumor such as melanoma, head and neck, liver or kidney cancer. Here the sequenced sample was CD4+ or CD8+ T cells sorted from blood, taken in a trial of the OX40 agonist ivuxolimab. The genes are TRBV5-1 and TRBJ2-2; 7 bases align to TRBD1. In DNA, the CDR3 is TGCGCCAGCAGCGTGGGACAGTGGAGCACCGGGGAGCTGTTTTTT. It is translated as CASSVGQWSTGELFF.